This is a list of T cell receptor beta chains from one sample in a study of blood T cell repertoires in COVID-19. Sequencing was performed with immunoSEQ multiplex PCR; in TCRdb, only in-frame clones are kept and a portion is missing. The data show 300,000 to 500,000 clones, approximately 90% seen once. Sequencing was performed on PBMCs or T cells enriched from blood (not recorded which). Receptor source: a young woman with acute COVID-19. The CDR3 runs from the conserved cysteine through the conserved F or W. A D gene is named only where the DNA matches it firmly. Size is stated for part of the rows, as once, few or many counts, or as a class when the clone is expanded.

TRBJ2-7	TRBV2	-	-	TGTGCCAGCAGTGAAGCGGCGTTTTGGGCCAACTACGAGCAGTACTTC	CASSEAAFWANYEQYF
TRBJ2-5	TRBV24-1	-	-	TGTGCCACCAGTCTGCCAGGGGAGGAGACCCAGTACTTC	CATSLPGEETQYF
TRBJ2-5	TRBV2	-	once	TGTGCCAGCAGAAGTGGCACACAAGAGACCCAGTACTTC	CASRSGTQETQYF
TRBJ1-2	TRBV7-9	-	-	TGTGCCAGCAGCTTGTGGCAGGAAGATTTTAACTATGGCTACACCTTC	CASSLWQEDFNYGYTF
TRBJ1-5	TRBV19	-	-	TGTGCCAGTAGTATGTTAGGAGGGGTTAGCAATCAGCCCCAGCATTTT	CASSMLGGVSNQPQHF
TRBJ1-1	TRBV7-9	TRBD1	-	TGTGCCAGCACCCTTAGCGCAGGGGGCACTGAAGCTTTCTTT	CASTLSAGGTEAFF
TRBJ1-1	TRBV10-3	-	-	TGTGCCATCAGTGACCCGGACAGCGTTGAAGCTTTCTTT	CAISDPDSVEAFF
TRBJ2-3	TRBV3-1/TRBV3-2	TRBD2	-	TGTGCCAGCAGCTATCGGACTAGCGGGGGGGCAGGGGATACGCAGTATTTT	CASSYRTSGGAGDTQYF
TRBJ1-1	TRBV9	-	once	TGTGCCAGCAGCGTAGTCAGGCTATGGGACACTGAAGCTTTCTTT	CASSVVRLWDTEAFF
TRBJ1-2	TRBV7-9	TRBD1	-	TGTGCCAGCAGCTTGACAGGGGACTATGGCTACACCTTC	CASSLTGDYGYTF
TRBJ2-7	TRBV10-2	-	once	TGCGCCAGCAGTGAGCTGGGCGGGAATCGCTACGAGCAGTACTTC	CASSELGGNRYEQYF
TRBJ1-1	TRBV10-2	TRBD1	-	TGCGCCAGCAGTGATTGGGACAGACCTGAAGCTTTCTTT	CASSDWDRPEAFF
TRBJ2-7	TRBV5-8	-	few	TGTGCCAGCAGCCCCTGGTCGAGGAGCTCCTACGAGCAGTACTTC	CASSPWSRSSYEQYF
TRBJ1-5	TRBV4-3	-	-	TGCGCCAGCAGCCAAGATGGGCAGGGCAATCAGCCCCAGCATTTT	CASSQDGQGNQPQHF
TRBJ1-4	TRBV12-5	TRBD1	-	TGTGCTAGTGCCGTTGACAGGGTCGGAGCAACTAATGAAAAACTGTTTTTT	CASAVDRVGATNEKLFF
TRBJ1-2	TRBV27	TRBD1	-	TGTGCCAGCCTAGACCCCGGGACAGGGGCCGGCTACACCTTC	CASLDPGTGAGYTF
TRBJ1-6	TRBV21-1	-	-	TGTGCCAGCTTAGGGGAAACAGACTGGTCCTATAATTCACCCCTCCACTTT	CASLGETDWSYNSPLHF
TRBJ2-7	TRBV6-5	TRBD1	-	TGTGCCAGCAGTTACCCCGGACAGGGAGTCTACGAGCAGTACTTC	CASSYPGQGVYEQYF
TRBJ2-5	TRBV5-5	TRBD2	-	TGTGCCAGCAGCTGGAGGCGGGCGGGGGAAGAGACCCAGTACTTC	CASSWRRAGEETQYF
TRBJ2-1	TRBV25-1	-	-	TGTGCCAGCAGTGAACAGGACAGCCGACCCTACAATGAGCAGTTCTTC	CASSEQDSRPYNEQFF
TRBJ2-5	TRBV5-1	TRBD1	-	TGCGCCAGTGGAAAACAGGGGGGACAAGAGACCCAGTACTTC	CASGKQGGQETQYF
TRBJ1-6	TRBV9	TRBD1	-	TGTGCCAGCAGCGCCCGAGGGACCTTCAGGGGGGCTAATTCACCCCTCCACTTT	CASSARGTFRGANSPLHF
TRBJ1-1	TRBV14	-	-	TGTGCCAGCAGCCACCAGTACACTGAAGCTTTCTTT	CASSHQYTEAFF
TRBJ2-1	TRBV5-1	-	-	TGCGCCAGCAGCTTGGAACAGAGCTACAATGAGCAGTTCTTC	CASSLEQSYNEQFF
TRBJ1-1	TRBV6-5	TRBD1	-	TGTGCCAGCAGTCTTAAAGGGACAGGGGTTGTTGGAGCTTTCTTT	CASSLKGTGVVGAFF
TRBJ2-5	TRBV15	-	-	TGTGCCACCAGTTTGGATCAGGGATCTAGGGAGACCCAGTACTTC	CATSLDQGSRETQYF
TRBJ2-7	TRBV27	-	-	TGTGCCAGCAGTAGAAGGCAGGGTTCTTTCTACGAGCAGTACTTC	CASSRRQGSFYEQYF
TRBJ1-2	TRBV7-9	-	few	TGTGCCAGCAGCTCAGGGCCTAACTATGGCTACACCTTC	CASSSGPNYGYTF
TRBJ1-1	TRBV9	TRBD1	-	TGTGCCAGCAGCGTCGTTGGACAGGGGGACACTGAAGCTTTCTTT	CASSVVGQGDTEAFF
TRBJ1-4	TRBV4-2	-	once	TGTGCCAGCAGCCCCCGTCTGCGTGAAAAACTGTTTTTT	CASSPRLREKLFF
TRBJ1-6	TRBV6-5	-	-	TGTGCCAGCAGGACTCAAGGGGATAGCAATTCACCCCTCCACTTT	CASRTQGDSNSPLHF
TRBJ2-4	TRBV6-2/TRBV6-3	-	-	TGTGCCAGCAGTGGGTTGGGACTAGCCAAAAACATTCAGTACTTC	CASSGLGLAKNIQYF
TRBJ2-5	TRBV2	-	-	TGTGCCAGCAGCGGGGACTCCCTCCGGGGGACCCAGTACTTC	CASSGDSLRGTQYF
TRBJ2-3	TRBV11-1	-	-	TGTGCCAGCAGCTTAGGCTCCAGGGGACACGCAGATACGCAGTATTTT	CASSLGSRGHADTQYF
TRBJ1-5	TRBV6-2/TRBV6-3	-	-	TGTGCCAGCAGTACTGGGGGGCAGCCCCAGCATTTT	CASSTGGQPQHF
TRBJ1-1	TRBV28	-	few	TGTGCCAGCAGTTTACCGAGGGCGAACACTGAAGCTTTCTTT	CASSLPRANTEAFF
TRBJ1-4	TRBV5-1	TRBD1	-	TGCGCCAGCAGCATAACCGGGACAGCTAATGAAAAACTGTTTTTT	CASSITGTANEKLFF
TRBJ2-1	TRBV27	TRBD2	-	TGTGCCAGCAGTTTAGGGGAGGGAGATGAGCAGTTCTTC	CASSLGEGDEQFF
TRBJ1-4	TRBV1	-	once	TGCACCAGCAGCCAGACAGGGTTGAGGTCTGAGGACGCAACTAATGAAAAACTGTTTTTT	CTSSQTGLRSEDATNEKLFF
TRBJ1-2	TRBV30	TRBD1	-	TGTGCCTGGAGTCCGGACAGGGGCTATGGCTACACCTTC	CAWSPDRGYGYTF
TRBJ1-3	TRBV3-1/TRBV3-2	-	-	TGTGCCAGCAGCCAAGCAGGGTCTGGAAACACCATATATTTT	CASSQAGSGNTIYF
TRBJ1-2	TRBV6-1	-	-	TGTGCCAGCAGTGAAAACCCTTGGGGGGGCTATGGCTACACCTTC	CASSENPWGGYGYTF
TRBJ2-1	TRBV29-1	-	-	TGCAGCGTCCGTACCTTGGGGGGAATTGGAGTTCGAATCGATGAGCAGTTCTTC	CSVRTLGGIGVRIDEQFF
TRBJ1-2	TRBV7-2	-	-	TGTGCCAGCACCCCCCCGGCGGAATATGGCTACACCTTC	CASTPPAEYGYTF
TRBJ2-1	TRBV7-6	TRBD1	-	TGTGCCAGCAGCCCACAGGGGGCGGCAGTTAATGAGCAGTTCTTC	CASSPQGAAVNEQFF
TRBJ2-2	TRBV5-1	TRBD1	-	TGCGCCAGCAAGGGGACAGGGGTGACCGGGGAGCTGTTTTTT	CASKGTGVTGELFF
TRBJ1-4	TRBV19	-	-	TGTGCCAGTAGCATCGGGGGAAAGGGAGAAAAACTGTTTTTT	CASSIGGKGEKLFF
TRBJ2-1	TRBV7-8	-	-	TGTGCCAGCAGCTTATGGGCCTCGCCCAATGAGCAGTTCTTC	CASSLWASPNEQFF
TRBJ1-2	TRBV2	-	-	TGTGCCAGCACCGCTGGACGGGAAATCTATGGCTACACCTTC	CASTAGREIYGYTF
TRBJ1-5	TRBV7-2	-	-	TGTGCCAGCAGCCCCGGGGGTAGCAATCAGCCCCAGCATTTT	CASSPGGSNQPQHF
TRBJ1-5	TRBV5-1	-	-	TGCGCCAGCAGCTTAGGCGGGGAGGGTGGGACCCAGCATTTT	CASSLGGEGGTQHF
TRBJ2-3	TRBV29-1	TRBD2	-	TGCAGCGTTGATGGACTAGCTGTAGATACGCAGTATTTT	CSVDGLAVDTQYF
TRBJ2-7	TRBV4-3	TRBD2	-	TGCGCCAGCAGCCAGGGGTCCGCGGGGGGTTTGTACGAGCAGTACTTC	CASSQGSAGGLYEQYF
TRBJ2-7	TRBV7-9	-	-	TGTGCCAGCAGCTCCCCCGGGGGGCCGGGGGAGCAGTACTTC	CASSSPGGPGEQYF
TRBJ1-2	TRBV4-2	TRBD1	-	TGTGCCAGCAGCCAAGAGATGGGACAGTATGGCTACACCTTC	CASSQEMGQYGYTF
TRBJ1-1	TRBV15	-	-	TGTGCCACCAGCGACAGGCCGAACACTGAAGCTTTCTTT	CATSDRPNTEAFF
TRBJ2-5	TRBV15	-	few	TGTGCCACCAGCAGGCTACTAGCCCAAGAGACCCAGTACTTC	CATSRLLAQETQYF